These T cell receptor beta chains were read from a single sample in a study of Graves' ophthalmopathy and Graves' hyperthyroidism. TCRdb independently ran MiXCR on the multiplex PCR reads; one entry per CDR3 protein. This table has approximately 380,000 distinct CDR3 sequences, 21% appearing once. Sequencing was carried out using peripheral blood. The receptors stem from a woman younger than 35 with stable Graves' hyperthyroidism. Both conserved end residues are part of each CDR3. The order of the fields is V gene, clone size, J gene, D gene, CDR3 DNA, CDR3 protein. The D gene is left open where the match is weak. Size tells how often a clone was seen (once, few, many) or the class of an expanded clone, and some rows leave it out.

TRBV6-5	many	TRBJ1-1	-	TGTGCCAGCAGTTACGGTGGGAGGGATAGGACTGAAGCTTTCTTT	CASSYGGRDRTEAFF
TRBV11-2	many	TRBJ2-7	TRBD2	TGTGCCAGCAGCCTGCTTAGCGGGACCTACGAGCAGTACTTC	CASSLLSGTYEQYF
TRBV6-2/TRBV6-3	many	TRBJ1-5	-	TGTGCCAGCAGTTACACTTCGGCCAAGGGTCAGCCCCAGCATTTT	CASSYTSAKGQPQHF
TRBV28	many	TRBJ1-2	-	TGTGCCAGCAGTTTCCCAGAGACTATAGGGTATGGCTACACCTTC	CASSFPETIGYGYTF
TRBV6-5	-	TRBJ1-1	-	TGTGCCAGCAGTCTACGGACAGACTATGAAGCTTTCTTC	CASSLRTDYEAFF
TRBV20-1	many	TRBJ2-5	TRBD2	TGCAGTGCTAGACCGCCGTCGGCTAGCGGGAGGATAGAGACCCAGTACTTC	CSARPPSASGRIETQYF
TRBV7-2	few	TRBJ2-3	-	TGTGCCAGCAGCCCCCTGAGCACAGATACGCAGTATTTT	CASSPLSTDTQYF
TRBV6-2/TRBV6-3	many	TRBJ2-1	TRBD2	TGTGCCAGCAGTCGAGGACTAGGTCAGTTCTTC	CASSRGLGQFF
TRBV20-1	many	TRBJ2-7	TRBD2	TGCAGTGCTAGGATGCGGGAGGCCCCCTACGAGCAGTACTTC	CSARMREAPYEQYF
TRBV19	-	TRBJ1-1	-	TGTGCCAGTAGTATGGACGTCACCCTGAACACTGAAGCTTTCTTT	CASSMDVTLNTEAFF
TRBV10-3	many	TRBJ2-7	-	TGTGCCATCAATCAGGGGTTAGGCTACGAGCAGTACTTC	CAINQGLGYEQYF
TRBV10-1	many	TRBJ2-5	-	TGCGCCAGCAGTGACCATCAAGAGACCCAGTACTTC	CASSDHQETQYF
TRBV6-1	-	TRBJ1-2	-	TGTGCCAGCACCAACGGGGCAGACAACTATGGCTACACCTTC	CASTNGADNYGYTF
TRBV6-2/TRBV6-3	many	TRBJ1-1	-	TGTGCCAGCAACCCCAGGGTGCTGAACACTGAAGCTTTCTTT	CASNPRVLNTEAFF
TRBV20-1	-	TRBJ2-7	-	TGCAGTGCTCGACGGCCAGGAAGCTCCTACGAGCAGTACTTC	CSARRPGSSYEQYF
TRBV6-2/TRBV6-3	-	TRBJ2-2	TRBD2	TGTGCCAGCAGTTATCCGGGGACTAGCGGATATACCGGGGAGCTGTTTTTT	CASSYPGTSGYTGELFF
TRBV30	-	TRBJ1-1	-	TGTGCCTGGAGTGTGCTTTACGTGAACACTGAAGCTTTCTTT	CAWSVLYVNTEAFF
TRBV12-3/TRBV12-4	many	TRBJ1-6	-	TGTGCCAGCAGTTTCAGAAGTGATAATTCACCCCTCCACTTT	CASSFRSDNSPLHF
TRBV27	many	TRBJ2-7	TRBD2	TGTGCCAGCAGTTCCTGGGGTACGCGGACTAGCGGCTACGAGCAGTACTTC	CASSSWGTRTSGYEQYF
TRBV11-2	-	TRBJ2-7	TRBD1	TGTGCCAGCAGCTTAGAGGGACAGGGGGTGTCCTACGAGCAGTACTTC	CASSLEGQGVSYEQYF
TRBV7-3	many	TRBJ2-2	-	TGTGCCAGCAGCTTACATGTGGGGACCGGGGAGCTGTTTTTT	CASSLHVGTGELFF
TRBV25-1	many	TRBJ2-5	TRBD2	TGTGCCAGCAGTGTTTTCGGCGGGAGGGATAAAGAGACCCAGTACTTC	CASSVFGGRDKETQYF
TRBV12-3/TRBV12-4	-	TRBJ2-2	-	TGTGCCAGCAGCTTTCGGGGTGTTAACACCGGGGAGCTGTTTTTT	CASSFRGVNTGELFF
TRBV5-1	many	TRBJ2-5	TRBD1	TGCGCCAGCAGTCTCCACCCGGACAGGCGAGAGACCCAGTACTTC	CASSLHPDRRETQYF
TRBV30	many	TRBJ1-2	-	TGTGCCTGGTCCCTCGGGAGCTATGGCTACACCTTC	CAWSLGSYGYTF
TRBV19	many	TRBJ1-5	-	TGTGCCAGTAGTGCGGCAATAAATCAGCCCCAGCATTTT	CASSAAINQPQHF
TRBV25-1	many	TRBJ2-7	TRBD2	TGTGCCAGCAGTGAATCTTGGGCAAGCGGGAGCTCCTACGAGCAGTACTTC	CASSESWASGSSYEQYF
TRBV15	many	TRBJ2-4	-	TGTGCCACCAGCAGAGACCTTTGGCTAGAGTATAAAAACATTCAGTACTTC	CATSRDLWLEYKNIQYF
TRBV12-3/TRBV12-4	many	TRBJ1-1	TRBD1	TGTGCCAGCAGGGCAGACAGGGACCACACTGAAGCTTTCTTT	CASRADRDHTEAFF
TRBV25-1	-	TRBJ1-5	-	TGTGCCAGCAGTGAATCTCTTAGCAATCAGCCCCAGCATTTT	CASSESLSNQPQHF
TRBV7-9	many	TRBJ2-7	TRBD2	TGTGCCAGCAGCTTAGAACTAGCGGGAGGCTACGAGCAGTACTTC	CASSLELAGGYEQYF
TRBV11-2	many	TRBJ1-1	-	TGTGCCAGCAGCTCAAACGGGGGTTACACTGAAGCTTTCTTT	CASSSNGGYTEAFF
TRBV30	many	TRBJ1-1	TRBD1	TGTGCCTGGATGTACAGGGGCATGAACACTGAAGCTTTCTTT	CAWMYRGMNTEAFF
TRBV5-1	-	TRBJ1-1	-	TGCGCCAGCAGCTTGGGGACTATGCGGAACACTGAAGCTTTCTTT	CASSLGTMRNTEAFF
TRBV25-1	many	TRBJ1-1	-	TGTGCCAGCAGCCCTAGGGGTCCGCAACTGAGTGAAGCTTTCTTT	CASSPRGPQLSEAFF
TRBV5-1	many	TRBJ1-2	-	TGCGCCAGCAGCGAAGGACAGTCCGACTATGGCTACACCTTC	CASSEGQSDYGYTF
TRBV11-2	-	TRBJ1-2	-	TGTGCCAGCAGCCCCCTGCGGGGGACGGTGGACTATGGCTACACCTTC	CASSPLRGTVDYGYTF
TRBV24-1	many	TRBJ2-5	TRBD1	TGTGCCACCAGTGATCCGGGACAGGGGGCTACGGAGACCCAGTACTTC	CATSDPGQGATETQYF
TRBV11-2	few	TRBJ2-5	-	TGTGCCAGCAGCTTTATGCCCGGGGGAAGGGGGCAAGAGACCCAGTACTTC	CASSFMPGGRGQETQYF
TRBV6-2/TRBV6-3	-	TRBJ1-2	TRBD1	TGTGCCAGCAGTTACCCGGGACAGGGAGAGAAATCTAGCTATGGCTACACCTTC	CASSYPGQGEKSSYGYTF
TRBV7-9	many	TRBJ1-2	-	TGTGCCAGCAGCTTAGAGGTGGAGGTTTATGGCTACACCTTC	CASSLEVEVYGYTF
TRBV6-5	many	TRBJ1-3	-	TGTGCCAGCAGCTTAGACAGGACTGTCTCTGGAAACACCATATATTTT	CASSLDRTVSGNTIYF
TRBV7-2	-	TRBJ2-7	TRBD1	TGTGCCAGCAGCTTAGTGGGGGACAGCTCTTACGAGCAGTACTTC	CASSLVGDSSYEQYF
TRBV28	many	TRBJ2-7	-	TGTGCCAGCAGCACCGACCGACCATTAAACCCCTCCTACGAGCAGTACTTC	CASSTDRPLNPSYEQYF
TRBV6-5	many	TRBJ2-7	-	TGTGCCAGCAGTTACCGTAACCCCTACGAGCAGTACTTC	CASSYRNPYEQYF